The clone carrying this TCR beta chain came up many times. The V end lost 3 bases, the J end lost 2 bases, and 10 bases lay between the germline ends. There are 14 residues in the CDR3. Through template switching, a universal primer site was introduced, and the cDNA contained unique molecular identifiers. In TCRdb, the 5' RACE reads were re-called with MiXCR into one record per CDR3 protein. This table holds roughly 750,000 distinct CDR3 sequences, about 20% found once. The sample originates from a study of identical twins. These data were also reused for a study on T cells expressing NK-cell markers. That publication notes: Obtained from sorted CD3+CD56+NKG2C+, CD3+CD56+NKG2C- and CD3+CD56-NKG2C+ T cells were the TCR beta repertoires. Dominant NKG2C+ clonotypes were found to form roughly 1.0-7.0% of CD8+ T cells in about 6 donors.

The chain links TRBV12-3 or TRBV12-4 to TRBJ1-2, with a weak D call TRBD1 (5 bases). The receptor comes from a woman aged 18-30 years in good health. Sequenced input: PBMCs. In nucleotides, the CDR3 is TGTGCCAGCAGTTTGTCAGGGAGGAACTATGGCTACACCTTC. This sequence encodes CASSLSGRNYGYTF.